What follows describes a single T cell receptor beta chain. In the authors' workflow: By means of reference gene primer amplification, nucleated cell counts were estimated. Generated by immunoSEQ multiplex PCR, the TCRdb table keeps only in-frame clones and is missing some. V, J and clone size derive from that table, while D and trimming were established from the DNA sequence. The data show 60,000 to 75,000 clones, approximately 80% seen once. This entry is derived from a study of blood T cell repertoires in COVID-19. Turning to the study itself: COVID-19 samples from acute and convalescent phases originated in the United States, Italy and Spain. The analysed material was cDNA or gDNA that came from T cells, B-cell-depleted T cells, or PBMCs.

CDR3 length: 12 residues. V was trimmed by 6 bases and J by 1 base, leaving 6 bases between them. The V call is TRBV12-3 or TRBV12-4, the J call TRBJ1-1; D unresolved. Sequenced input: peripheral blood. This receptor was obtained from a woman between 45 and 65 years old with acute or convalescent COVID-19. CDR3 DNA sequence: TGTGCCAGCAGAAGACAGAACACTGAAGCTTTCTTT. Translation: CASRRQNTEAFF.